One sample yielded the 10 T cell receptor beta chains listed below, sequenced in a study of T cell responses to AZD1222 COVID-19 vaccine. Some clones are missing from TCRdb's copy, which holds only in-frame ones; the method was immunoSEQ multiplex PCR. This table has some 160,000 clones, 90% to 95% appearing once. This specimen was peripheral blood, taken on day 0 of AZD1222 vaccination. Receptors were obtained from an adult in good health.

The chain joins TRBV11-2 to TRBJ2-3, with 10 bases lining up with TRBD2. The ends lost 5 bases at V and 0 bases at J; junction bases unmatched: 2. The CDR3 loop spans 15 amino acids. The germline V gene encodes CDR1 SGHAT and CDR2 FQNNGV. The CDR3 sequence is CASSRLAGSTDTQYF. The CDR3 DNA is TGTGCCAGCAGCAGACTAGCGGGTAGCACAGATACGCAGTATTTT. The full variable domain, its missing parts supplied by reference TRBV11-2 and TRBJ2-3, is EAGVAQSPRYKIIEKRQSVAFWCNPISGHATLYWYQQILGQGPKLLIQFQNNGVVDDSQLPKDRFSAERLKGVDSTLKIQPAKLEDSAVYLCASSRLAGSTDTQYFGPGTRLTVL.

This chain links TRBV27 with TRBJ1-2, with TRBD1 as a possible D gene (6 bases). Trimming left V 1 base short and J 7 bases short, with 13 bases between. Germline V gene lookup returns CDR1 MNHEY and CDR2 SMNVEV (reference sequence). The CDR3 spans 14 residues. The CDR3 sequence is CASSLFGGPSGYTF. As DNA, the CDR3 is TGTGCCAGCAGTTTATTCGGGGGGCCAAGTGGCTACACCTTC.

The J gene is TRBJ1-1, the V gene TRBV4-1; possible D gene TRBD1, 6 bases. Germline CDR1 and CDR2: MGHRA and YSYEKL. V lost 4 bases and J 1 base, leaving 16 bases between the germline ends. This CDR3 spans 16 amino acids. CDR3 in amino acids: CASSPLGGKRNTEAFF. DNA for the CDR3: TGCGCCAGCAGCCCCTTGGGGGGCAAGAGGAACACTGAAGCTTTCTTT.

This chain connects TRBV28 to TRBJ2-7; unclear D gene. V was cut by 4 bases and J by 1 base, with 14 bases left in between. In germline, CDR1 is MDHEN, CDR2 SYDVKM. This CDR3 comprises 15 residues. The CDR3 nucleotides are TGTGCCAGCAGTTCCTATGTCAAAGGTTCCTACGAGCAGTACTTC. As protein: CASSSYVKGSYEQYF.

The J gene is TRBJ2-2, the V gene TRBV6-2 or TRBV6-3; D is unclear. With 4 bases removed from V and 5 bases from J, the gap between germline ends came to 8 bases. CDR1 is MNHEY, CDR2 SVGEGT, per germline. This CDR3 region has 13 residues. This CDR3 is CASSSPQTGELFF. The CDR3 coding sequence is TGTGCCAGCAGTTCTCCTCAAACCGGGGAGCTGTTTTTT.

The chain has TRBV12-3 or TRBV12-4 and TRBJ2-5, with D uncertain. CDR3 size: 13 residues. Trimming cost V 7 bases and J 5 bases, with 14 bases left between them. The chain's CDR3 is CASTTRYPETQYF. CDR3 nucleotide sequence: TGTGCCAGCACTACACGGTATCCGGAGACCCAGTACTTC.

The rearrangement uses TRBV27 and TRBJ1-1; TRBD1 agrees at 9 bases. There are 14 residues in the CDR3. Germline V gives CDR1 MNHEY, CDR2 SMNVEV (reference sequence). V lost 3 bases to trimming and J lost 4 bases; unmatched junction nucleotides: 3. CDR3 protein: CASSFGTGTTEAFF. CDR3 nucleotide sequence: TGTGCCAGCAGTTTCGGGACAGGGACCACTGAAGCTTTCTTT.

The CDR3 nucleotides are TGCAGTGCTAGTCCTCTAGCGGGGAGGGGAGATACGCAGTATTTT. Translating gives CSASPLAGRGDTQYF. The rearrangement joins TRBV20-1 to TRBJ2-3, with 9 bases aligning to TRBD2. The ends lost 3 bases at V and 5 bases at J; junction bases unmatched: 9. Germline V lookup: CDR1 DFQATT, CDR2 SNEGSKA (reference sequence). The CDR3 is made up of 15 amino acids.

This rearrangement joins TRBV5-1 to TRBJ2-5, with 7 bases aligning to TRBD2. V lost 0 bases and J lost 4; bases outside the gene matches: 9. The V gene's germline CDR1 is SGHRS and CDR2 YFSETQ. There are 16 residues in the CDR3. CDR3 DNA: TGCGCCAGCAGCTTGGTTGCGGGGGAGCCCCCAGAGACCCAGTACTTC. Protein: CASSLVAGEPPETQYF.

The gene calls are TRBV7-2 and TRBJ2-1; D is undetermined. The V gene's germline CDR1 is SGHTA and CDR2 FQGNSA. V was clipped by 0 bases and J by 2 bases, with 17 bases between them. The CDR3 is 18 residues long. CDR3 coding DNA: TGTGCCAGCAGCTTAGCCGCGACCCCCTTCGTCACCTACAATGAGCAGTTCTTC. It translates to CASSLAATPFVTYNEQFF.